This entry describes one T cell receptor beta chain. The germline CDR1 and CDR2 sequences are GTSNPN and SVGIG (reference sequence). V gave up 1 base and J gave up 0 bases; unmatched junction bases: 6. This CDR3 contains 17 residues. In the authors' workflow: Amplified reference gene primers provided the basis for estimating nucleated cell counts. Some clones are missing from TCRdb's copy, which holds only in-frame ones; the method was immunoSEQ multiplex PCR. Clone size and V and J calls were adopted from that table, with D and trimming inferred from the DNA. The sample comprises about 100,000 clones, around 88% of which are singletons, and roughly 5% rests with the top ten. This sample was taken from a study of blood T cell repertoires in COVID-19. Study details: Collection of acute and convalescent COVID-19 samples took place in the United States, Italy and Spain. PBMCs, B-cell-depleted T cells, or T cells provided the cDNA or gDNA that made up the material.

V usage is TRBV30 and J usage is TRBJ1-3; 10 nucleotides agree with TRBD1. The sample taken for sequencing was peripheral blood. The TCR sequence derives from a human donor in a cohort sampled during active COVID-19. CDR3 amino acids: CAWSGTGGRRSGNTIYF. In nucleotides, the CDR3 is TGTGCCTGGAGTGGGACAGGGGGAAGACGCTCTGGAAACACCATATATTTT.